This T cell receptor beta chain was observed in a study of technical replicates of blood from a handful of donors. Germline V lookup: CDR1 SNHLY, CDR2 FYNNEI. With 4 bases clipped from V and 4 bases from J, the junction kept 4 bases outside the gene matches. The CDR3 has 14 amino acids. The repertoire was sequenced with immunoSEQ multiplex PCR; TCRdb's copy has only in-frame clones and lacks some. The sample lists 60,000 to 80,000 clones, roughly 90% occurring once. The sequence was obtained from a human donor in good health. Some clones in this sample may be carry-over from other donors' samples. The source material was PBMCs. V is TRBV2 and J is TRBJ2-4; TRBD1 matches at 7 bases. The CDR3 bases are TGTGCCAGCAGTGCCGGGACAGTAAAAAACATTCAGTACTTC. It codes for CASSAGTVKNIQYF.